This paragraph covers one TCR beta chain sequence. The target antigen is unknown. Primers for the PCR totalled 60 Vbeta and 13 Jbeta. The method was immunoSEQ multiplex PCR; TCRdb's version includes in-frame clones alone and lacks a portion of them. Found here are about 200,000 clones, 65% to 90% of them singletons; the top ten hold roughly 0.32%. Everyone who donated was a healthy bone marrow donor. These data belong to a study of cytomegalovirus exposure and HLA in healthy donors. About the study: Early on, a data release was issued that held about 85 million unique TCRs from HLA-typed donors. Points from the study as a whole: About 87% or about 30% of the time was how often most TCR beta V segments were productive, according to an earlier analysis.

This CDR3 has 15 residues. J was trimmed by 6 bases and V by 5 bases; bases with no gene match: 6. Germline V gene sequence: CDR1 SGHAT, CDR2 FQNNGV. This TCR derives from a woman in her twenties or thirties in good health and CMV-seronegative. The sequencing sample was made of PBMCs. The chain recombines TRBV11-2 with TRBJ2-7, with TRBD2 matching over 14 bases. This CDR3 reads CASSRGTSGSGEQYF. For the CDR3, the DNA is TGTGCCAGCAGCCGCGGGACTAGCGGGAGCGGCGAGCAGTACTTC. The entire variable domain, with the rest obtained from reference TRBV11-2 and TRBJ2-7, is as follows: EAGVAQSPRYKIIEKRQSVAFWCNPISGHATLYWYQQILGQGPKLLIQFQNNGVVDDSQLPKDRFSAERLKGVDSTLKIQPAKLEDSAVYLCASSRGTSGSGEQYFGPGTRLTVT.